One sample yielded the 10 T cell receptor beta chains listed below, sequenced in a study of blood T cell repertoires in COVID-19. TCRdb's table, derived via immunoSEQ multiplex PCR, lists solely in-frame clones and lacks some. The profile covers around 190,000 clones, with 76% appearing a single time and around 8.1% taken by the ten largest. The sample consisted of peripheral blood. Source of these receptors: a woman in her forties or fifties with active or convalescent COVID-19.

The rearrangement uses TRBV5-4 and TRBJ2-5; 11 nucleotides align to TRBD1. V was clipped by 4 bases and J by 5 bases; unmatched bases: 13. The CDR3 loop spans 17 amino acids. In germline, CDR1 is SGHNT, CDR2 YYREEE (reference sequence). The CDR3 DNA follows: TGTGCCAGCAGCCCTGGACAGGGGGCATCGGTTAGGGAGACCCAGTACTTC. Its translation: CASSPGQGASVRETQYF.

The CDR3 DNA follows: TGTGCCAGCAGTCGCCGGCAGGGGGCTTACGAGCAGTACTTC. Protein product: CASSRRQGAYEQYF. The chain combines TRBV27 with TRBJ2-7, with TRBD1 matching over 8 bases. The trim removed 5 bases at V and 4 bases at J, leaving 7 bases unmatched. Germline V gene sequence: CDR1 MNHEY, CDR2 SMNVEV (reference sequence). CDR3 length: 14 amino acids.

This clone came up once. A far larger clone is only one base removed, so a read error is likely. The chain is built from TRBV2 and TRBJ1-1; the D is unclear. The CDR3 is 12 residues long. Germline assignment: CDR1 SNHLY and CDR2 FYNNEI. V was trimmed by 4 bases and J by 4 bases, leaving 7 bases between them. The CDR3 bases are TGTGCCAGCAGTGCCGGGATCACTGAAGCTTTCTTT. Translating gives CASSAGITEAFF.

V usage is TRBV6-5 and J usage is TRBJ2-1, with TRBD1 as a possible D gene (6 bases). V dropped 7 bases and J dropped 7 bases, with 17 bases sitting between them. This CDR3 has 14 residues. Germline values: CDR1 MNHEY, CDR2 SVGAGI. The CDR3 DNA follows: TGTGCCAGCATCGACAGGTCGTTATCGAATGAGCAGTTCTTC. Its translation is CASIDRSLSNEQFF.

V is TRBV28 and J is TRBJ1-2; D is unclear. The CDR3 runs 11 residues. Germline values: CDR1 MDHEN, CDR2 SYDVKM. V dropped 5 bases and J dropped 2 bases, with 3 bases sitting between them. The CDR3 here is CASSQNYGYTF. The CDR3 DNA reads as TGTGCCAGCAGTCAGAACTATGGCTACACCTTC.

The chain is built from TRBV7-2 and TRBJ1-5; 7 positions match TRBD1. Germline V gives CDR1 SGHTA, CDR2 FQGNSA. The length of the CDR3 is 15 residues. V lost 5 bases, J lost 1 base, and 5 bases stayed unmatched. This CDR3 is CASSPVRGSNQPQHF. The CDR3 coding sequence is TGTGCCAGCAGCCCTGTCAGGGGGAGCAATCAGCCCCAGCATTTT.

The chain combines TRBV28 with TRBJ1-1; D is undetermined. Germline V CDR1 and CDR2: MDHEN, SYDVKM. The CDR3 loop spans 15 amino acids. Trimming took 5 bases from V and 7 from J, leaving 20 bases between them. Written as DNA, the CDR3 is TGTGCCAGCAGTCAGAACTTTAAAGGACGGGATGAAGCTTTCTTT. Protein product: CASSQNFKGRDEAFF.

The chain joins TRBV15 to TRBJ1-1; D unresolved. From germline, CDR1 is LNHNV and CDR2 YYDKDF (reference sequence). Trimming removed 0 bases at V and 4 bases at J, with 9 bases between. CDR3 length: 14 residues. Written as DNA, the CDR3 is TGTGCCACCAGCAGAGATTGGGAGAGCACTGAAGCTTTCTTT. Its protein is CATSRDWESTEAFF. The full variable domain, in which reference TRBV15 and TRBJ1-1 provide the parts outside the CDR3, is DAMVIQNPRYQVTQFGKPVTLSCSQTLNHNVMYWYQQKSSQAPKLLFHYYDKDFNNEADTPDNFQSRRPNTSFCFLDIRSPGLGDTAMYLCATSRDWESTEAFFGQGTRLTVV.

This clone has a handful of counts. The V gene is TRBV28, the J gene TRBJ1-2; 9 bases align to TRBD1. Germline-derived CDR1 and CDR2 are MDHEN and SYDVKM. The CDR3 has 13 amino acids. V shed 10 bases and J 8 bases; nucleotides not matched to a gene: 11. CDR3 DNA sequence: TGTGCCACCACACCGGGACAGGGAAAAGGCTACACCTTC. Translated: CATTPGQGKGYTF.

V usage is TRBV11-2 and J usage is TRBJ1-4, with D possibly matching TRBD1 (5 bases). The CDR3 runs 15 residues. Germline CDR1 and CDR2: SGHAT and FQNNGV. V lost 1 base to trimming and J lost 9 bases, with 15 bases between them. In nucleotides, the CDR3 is TGTGCCAGCAGCTTAGCCGGGGGACGGGAGAAAAAACTGTTTTTT. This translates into CASSLAGGREKKLFF.